Listed here are 24 T cell receptor beta chains from one sample, sequenced in a study of blood T cell repertoires in COVID-19. Assay used: immunoSEQ multiplex PCR; TCRdb lists only in-frame clones, some missing. The table records fewer than 300,000 clones, roughly 84% of them present only once. Sequencing was done on a sample of peripheral blood. The receptors stem from a woman under 30 with acute or convalescent COVID-19.

A single count supports this clone. The identical CDR3 is also encoded by other nucleotide sequences in the sample. This chain joins TRBV27 and TRBJ2-7, with 11 bases lining up with TRBD2. This CDR3 spans 15 amino acids. The V and J ends lost 6 bases and 4 bases, in that order; junction bases with no gene match: 8. The V gene's germline CDR1 is MNHEY and CDR2 SMNVEV (reference sequence). The CDR3 nucleotides read TGTGCCAGCAGCTCAGGGACTAGCGGCAAGTACGAGCAGTACTTC. Translation: CASSSGTSGKYEQYF.

The rearrangement uses TRBV28 and TRBJ1-2; 11 bases fit TRBD1. This CDR3 is 22 amino acids long. V lost 4 bases and J lost 5; bases outside the gene matches: 27. Per germline, CDR1 MDHEN and CDR2 SYDVKM. The CDR3 is CASSSEDRGHASILLQPYGYTF. The CDR3 nucleotides read TGTGCCAGCAGTTCCGAGGACAGGGGGCATGCATCTATACTTCTACAACCTTATGGCTACACCTTC.

The chain links TRBV30 to TRBJ1-1; possible D gene TRBD1, 5 bases. Trimming cost V 4 bases and J 4 bases, with 16 bases left between them. Germline-derived CDR1 and CDR2 are GTSNPN and SVGIG (reference sequence). The CDR3 runs to 14 residues. In nucleotides, the CDR3 is TGTGCCTGGAAGTACGGGGGGAGCGGCACTGAAGCTTTCTTT. Amino acids: CAWKYGGSGTEAFF.

This sequence joins TRBV19 and TRBJ1-1; D gene ambiguous. Germline-derived CDR1 and CDR2 are LNHDA and SQIVND (reference sequence). This CDR3 contains 12 residues. V was shortened by 8 bases and J by 3 bases, with 10 bases between the two germline ends. The CDR3 region is CASGFGDTEAFF. In DNA form, the CDR3 reads TGTGCCAGTGGATTCGGGGACACTGAAGCTTTCTTT.

The chain is built from TRBV2 and TRBJ2-2; possible D gene TRBD2, 6 bases. The V gene's germline CDR1 is SNHLY and CDR2 FYNNEI. V was shortened by 6 bases and J by 4 bases, with 12 bases between the two germline ends. The CDR3 length is 14 residues. The CDR3 region has the DNA TGTGCCAGCAGCCCGGGACTCCTCACCGGGGAGCTGTTTTTT. Translating gives CASSPGLLTGELFF.

The V and J genes are TRBV14 and TRBJ1-1; TRBD1 matches at 8 bases. Germline V CDR1 and CDR2: SGHDN, FVKESK. V gave up 4 bases and J gave up 5 bases; unmatched junction bases: 6. The CDR3 is 14 residues long. In DNA, the CDR3 is TGTGCCAGCAGCCTGGTCCAGGGGGCAACTGAAGCTTTCTTT. This codes for CASSLVQGATEAFF. Variable domain in full (rest from reference TRBV14 and TRBJ1-1): EAGVTQFPSHSVIEKGQTVTLRCDPISGHDNLYWYRRVMGKEIKFLLHFVKESKQDESGMPNNRFLAERTGGTYSTLKVQPAELEDSGVYFCASSLVQGATEAFFGQGTRLTVV.

The chain's CDR3 is CASSPRRQVNYGYTF. The CDR3 coding sequence is TGTGCCAGCTCACCACGCCGTCAGGTTAACTATGGCTACACCTTC. The chain combines TRBV18 with TRBJ1-2; no clear D gene. Germline V CDR1 and CDR2: KGHSH, LQKENI. The V gene lost 1 base and the J gene lost 1 base, with 10 bases spanning the gap. The length of the CDR3 is 15 residues.

This clone showed up just a few times. V and J are TRBV6-5 and TRBJ1-2; D unclear. Trimming left V 6 bases short and J 0 bases short, with 11 bases between. There are 14 residues in the CDR3. CDR1 is MNHEY and CDR2 is SVGAGI in the germline V gene. CDR3 coding DNA: TGTGCCAGCAGAAACGGGTGGGCTAACTATGGCTACACCTTC. Translation: CASRNGWANYGYTF.

J is TRBJ2-3 and V is TRBV11-3; 9 bases are shared with TRBD1. After removal of 1 base from V and 4 bases from J, the junction contained 9 bases not matched to a gene. CDR1 is SGHNT and CDR2 is YENEEA in the germline V gene. This CDR3 has 17 amino acids. CDR3 residues: CASSLGVGGQGSDTQYF. The CDR3 nucleotides read TGTGCCAGCAGCTTAGGGGTTGGGGGACAGGGATCAGATACGCAGTATTTT.

The chain couples TRBV29-1 to TRBJ2-1, with 8 bases identical to TRBD2. Germline V gene lookup returns CDR1 SQVTM and CDR2 ANQGSEA. Unmatched junction bases numbered 6, after V lost 7 bases and J lost 4 bases. The CDR3 runs to 13 residues. CDR3 protein: CSATSGLYNEQFF. CDR3 DNA: TGCAGCGCAACTAGCGGATTATACAATGAGCAGTTCTTC.

The rearrangement joins TRBV15 to TRBJ2-1; 7 nucleotides agree with TRBD2. The junction had 8 bases not matched to a gene; V was cut back by 0 bases and J by 3 bases. The CDR3 contains 17 residues. CDR1 and CDR2 (germline): LNHNV, YYDKDF (reference sequence). CDR3 nucleotides: TGTGCCACCAGCAGAGATGTCTCGGGAGGAGGCTACAATGAGCAGTTCTTC. Translated: CATSRDVSGGGYNEQFF.

The chain recombines TRBV9 with TRBJ1-5; 8 positions agree with TRBD1. The ends lost 4 bases at V and 9 bases at J; junction bases unmatched: 12. Germline assignment: CDR1 SGDLS and CDR2 YYNGEE. The CDR3 is 15 residues long. For the CDR3, the DNA is TGTGCCAGCAGCCCAGGGGGCGCCGACGGATTGCCCCAGCATTTT. Protein: CASSPGGADGLPQHF. The whole variable domain, remainder taken from reference TRBV9 and TRBJ1-5, is DSGVTQTPKHLITATGQRVTLRCSPRSGDLSVYWYQQSLDQGLQFLIQYYNGEERAKGNILERFSAQQFPDLHSELNLSSLELGDSALYFCASSPGGADGLPQHFGDGTRLSIL.

This chain links TRBV18 with TRBJ2-5; no reliable D call. Trimming cost V 2 bases and J 5 bases, with 6 bases left between them. The CDR3 covers 12 residues. The germline V gene has CDR1 KGHSH and CDR2 LQKENI. CDR3 loop: CASSPVRETQYF. The CDR3 DNA is TGTGCCAGCTCACCAGTGAGGGAGACCCAGTACTTC.

The gene calls are TRBV6-2 or TRBV6-3 and TRBJ2-7; possibly TRBD1 for D (6 bases). Trimming stripped 0 bases from V and 0 bases from J, with 12 bases between. There are 16 residues in the CDR3. Germline V CDR1 and CDR2: MNHEY, SVGEGT. The CDR3 loop reads CASSYSDRQYSYEQYF. In nucleotides, the CDR3 is TGTGCCAGCAGTTACTCCGACAGGCAATACTCCTACGAGCAGTACTTC.

The chain recombines TRBV9 with TRBJ2-1; D is possibly TRBD1 (6 bases). Between the trimmed V and J ends, which lost 3 bases and 7 bases, there was a span of 14 bases. The CDR3 is made up of 14 amino acids. Per the germline V gene, CDR1 is SGDLS and CDR2 is YYNGEE. The CDR3 region is CASSGTQTGNEQFF. Here the CDR3 DNA reads TGTGCCAGCAGCGGGACTCAAACAGGGAATGAGCAGTTCTTC.

The rearrangement links TRBV7-8 to TRBJ2-2, with 8 nucleotides matching TRBD2. Germline-derived CDR1 and CDR2 are SGHVS and FQNEAQ. This CDR3 has 16 residues. V shed 2 bases, J shed 2 bases, and the junction held 4 bases outside the gene matches. The CDR3 spells CASSLWTSPNTGELFF. The CDR3 DNA sequence: TGTGCCAGCAGCTTATGGACTAGCCCAAACACCGGGGAGCTGTTTTTT.

The chain carries TRBV18 and TRBJ1-4, with TRBD1 matching over 7 bases. The CDR3 runs 14 residues. The germline gives CDR1 KGHSH, CDR2 LQKENI. After removal of 8 bases from V and 8 bases from J, the junction contained 11 bases not matched to a gene. This CDR3 reads CASARQGRREKLFF. For the CDR3, the DNA is TGTGCCAGCGCCCGACAGGGACGTCGCGAAAAACTGTTTTTT.

The rearrangement joins TRBV6-1 to TRBJ2-7; maybe TRBD1 (5 bases). This CDR3 contains 14 residues. The V end was cut by 2 bases, the J end by 2 bases, with 10 bases between. Germline assignment: CDR1 MNHNS and CDR2 SASEGT. The CDR3 sequence: CASSEIRVAYEQYF. CDR3 in DNA: TGTGCCAGCAGTGAAATCAGGGTTGCCTACGAGCAGTACTTC.

The J gene is TRBJ2-1, the V gene TRBV5-1; D is perhaps TRBD2 (5 bases). CDR3 length equals 17 residues. CDR1 is SGHRS, CDR2 YFSETQ, per germline. Trimming shortened V by 7 bases and J by 0 bases, and 20 bases separated the two germline ends. The CDR3 DNA reads as TGCGCCAGCCGACGGGTGGCGGGTCGAATCTCCTACAATGAGCAGTTCTTC. Translated, it gives CASRRVAGRISYNEQFF.

This chain joins TRBV7-9 and TRBJ1-5, with unresolved D. V was trimmed by 1 base and J by 7 bases, leaving 17 bases between them. The length of the CDR3 is 16 residues. Per the germline V gene, CDR1 is SEHNR and CDR2 is FQNEAQ (reference sequence). The CDR3 reads CASSLEDGGVRQPQHF. The DNA of the CDR3 is TGTGCCAGCAGCTTAGAAGACGGCGGGGTTAGGCAGCCCCAGCATTTT. Combining the CDR3 with reference TRBV7-9 and TRBJ1-5 gives the whole variable domain DTGVSQNPRHKITKRGQNVTFRCDPISEHNRLYWYRQTLGQGPEFLTYFQNEAQLEKSRLLSDRFSAERPKGSFSTLEIQRTEQGDSAMYLCASSLEDGGVRQPQHFGDGTRLSIL.

This chain links TRBV9 with TRBJ2-7, with 9 bases that match TRBD2. J gave up 4 bases and V 4 bases, and 18 bases lay outside the gene matches. Germline V gives CDR1 SGDLS, CDR2 YYNGEE. The CDR3 consists of 18 residues. CDR3 coding DNA: TGTGCCAGCAGCTCTAGAGGGGATAGCGGGAGAGGTCGGTACGAGCAGTACTTC. This encodes CASSSRGDSGRGRYEQYF.

This clone was counted once. The chain recombines TRBV28 with TRBJ2-3; 7 bases match TRBD1. This CDR3 comprises 13 residues. J gave up 4 bases and V 2 bases, and 0 bases lay outside the gene matches. The germline gives CDR1 MDHEN, CDR2 SYDVKM. The CDR3 is CASSLQGADTQYF. CDR3 nucleotides: TGTGCCAGCAGTTTACAGGGGGCAGATACGCAGTATTTT.

This chain uses TRBV19 with TRBJ2-5; 9 bases line up with TRBD2. Germline V lookup: CDR1 LNHDA, CDR2 SQIVND (reference sequence). CDR3 length equals 17 residues. J gave up 4 bases and V 4 bases, and 13 bases lay outside the gene matches. CDR3 nucleotides: TGTGCCAGTAGTAGGCGTGGCGGGAGGGCCAGAGGAGAGACCCAGTACTTC. Residues: CASSRRGGRARGETQYF. Combining the CDR3 with reference TRBV19 and TRBJ2-5 gives the whole variable domain DGGITQSPKYLFRKEGQNVTLSCEQNLNHDAMYWYRQDPGQGLRLIYYSQIVNDFQKGDIAEGYSVSREKKESFPLTVTSAQKNPTAFYLCASSRRGGRARGETQYFGPGTRLLVL.

This rearrangement joins TRBV2 to TRBJ2-5, with a possible D match to TRBD1 (5 bases). The CDR3 covers 15 residues. The germline V and J ends were trimmed by 6 bases and 5 bases, with 19 bases remaining between them. Germline V CDR1 and CDR2: SNHLY, FYNNEI. The CDR3 loop is CASRATDSYGETQYF. The CDR3 nucleotides are TGTGCCAGCAGGGCCACTGACAGCTACGGGGAGACCCAGTACTTC. The full variable domain, completed using reference TRBV2 and TRBJ2-5, is EPEVTQTPSHQVTQMGQEVILRCVPISNHLYFYWYRQILGQKVEFLVSFYNNEISEKSEIFDDQFSVERPDGSNFTLKIRSTKLEDSAMYFCASRATDSYGETQYFGPGTRLLVL.